Given below is one T cell receptor beta chain in context. Only in-frame clones appear in the TCRdb table, and some are missing; sequencing was by immunoSEQ multiplex PCR. The table includes 88,000 or so clones, approximately 94% detected once. The sample originates from a study of control samples from healthy donors and cancer patients. Trimming took off 7 bases at V and 12 bases at J, with 15 bases between the two ends. Looked up from germline, CDR1 is SQVTM and CDR2 is ANQGSEA. This CDR3 contains 11 residues. The source of this sequence is a woman aged 18-35 years in good health. Sequencing was performed on blood. The rearrangement joins TRBV29-1 to TRBJ1-4; D gene unclear. CDR3 sequence: CSACALGELFF. CDR3 nucleotides: TGCAGCGCATGTGCCCTAGGAGAACTGTTTTTT.